What follows describes a single T cell receptor beta chain. Its cognate antigen is unknown. This sample was taken from a study of T cells expressing NK-cell markers. Across the whole study: Seven of the eight sequenced donors were HCMV-seropositive; one was seronegative.

No DNA is given; TCRdb re-called the 5' RACE reads and lists each CDR3 protein once. This sample's clone table lists roughly 350,000 distinct CDR3 sequences. From germline, CDR1 is SQVTM and CDR2 ANQGSEA. The CDR3 totals 13 residues. Broader study findings: A few donors showed these clonotypes also leading the CD3+CD56-NKG2C+ fraction. Each of about six donors carried dominant NKG2C+ clonotypes accounting for roughly 1.0-7.5% of CD8+ T cells.

Sequences were obtained from blood T cells: a sorted CD56 or NKG2C T cell subset, CD4+ or CD8+ T cells, or bulk PBMC T cells (not recorded which). The chain has TRBV29-1 and TRBJ2-7; TCRdb lists TRBD1, though no DNA is available to test this call. This TCR came from a man aged 18 to 70 in good health. CDR3 region: CSVHGRGRNEQYF.